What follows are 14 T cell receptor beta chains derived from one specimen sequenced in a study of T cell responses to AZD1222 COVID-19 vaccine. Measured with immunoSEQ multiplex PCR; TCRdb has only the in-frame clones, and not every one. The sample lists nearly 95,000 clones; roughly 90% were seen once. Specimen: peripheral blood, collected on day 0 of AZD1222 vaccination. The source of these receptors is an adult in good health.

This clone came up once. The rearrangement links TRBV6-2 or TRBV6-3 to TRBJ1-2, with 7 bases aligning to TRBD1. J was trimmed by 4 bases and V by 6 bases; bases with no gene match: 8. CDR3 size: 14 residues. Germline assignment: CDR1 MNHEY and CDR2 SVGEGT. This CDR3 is CASSTSRGIYGYTF. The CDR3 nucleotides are TGTGCCAGCAGCACTTCCAGGGGGATCTATGGCTACACCTTC.

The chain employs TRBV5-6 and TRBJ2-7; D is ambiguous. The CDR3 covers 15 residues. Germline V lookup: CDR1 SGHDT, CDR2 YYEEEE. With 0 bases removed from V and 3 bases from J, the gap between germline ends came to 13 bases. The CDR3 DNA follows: TGTGCCAGCAGCTTGGCGGTCCGGAGTCTCTACGAGCAGTACTTC. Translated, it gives CASSLAVRSLYEQYF.

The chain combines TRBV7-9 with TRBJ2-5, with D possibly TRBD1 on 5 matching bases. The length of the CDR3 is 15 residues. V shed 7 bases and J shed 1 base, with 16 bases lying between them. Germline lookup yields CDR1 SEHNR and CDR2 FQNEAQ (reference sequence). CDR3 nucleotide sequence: TGTGCCAGCACCCCCTTGGGGCAAAGCCAAGAGACCCAGTACTTC. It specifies CASTPLGQSQETQYF.

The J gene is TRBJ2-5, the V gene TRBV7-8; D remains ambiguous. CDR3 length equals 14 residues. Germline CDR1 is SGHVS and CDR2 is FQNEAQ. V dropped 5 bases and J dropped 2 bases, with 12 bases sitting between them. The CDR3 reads CASSALVLQETQYF. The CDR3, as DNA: TGTGCCAGCAGCGCTCTCGTCCTGCAAGAGACCCAGTACTTC.

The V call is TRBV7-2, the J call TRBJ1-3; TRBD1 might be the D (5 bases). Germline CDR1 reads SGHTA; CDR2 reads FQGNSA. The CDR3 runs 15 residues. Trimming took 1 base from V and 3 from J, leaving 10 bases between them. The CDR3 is CASSLVGGDGNTIYF. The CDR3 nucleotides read TGTGCCAGCAGCTTAGTTGGGGGGGATGGAAACACCATATATTTT.

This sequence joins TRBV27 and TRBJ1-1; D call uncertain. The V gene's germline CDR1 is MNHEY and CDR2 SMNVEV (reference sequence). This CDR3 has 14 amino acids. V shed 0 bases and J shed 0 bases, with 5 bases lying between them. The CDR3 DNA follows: TGTGCCAGCAGTTTATCAGTTATGAACACTGAAGCTTTCTTT. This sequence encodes CASSLSVMNTEAFF.

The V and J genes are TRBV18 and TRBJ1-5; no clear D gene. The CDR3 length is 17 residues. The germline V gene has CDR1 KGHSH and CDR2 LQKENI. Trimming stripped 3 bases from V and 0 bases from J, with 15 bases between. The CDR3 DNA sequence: TGTGCCAGCTCACCCTCGGTTACAGAACTTAGCAATCAGCCCCAGCATTTT. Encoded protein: CASSPSVTELSNQPQHF.

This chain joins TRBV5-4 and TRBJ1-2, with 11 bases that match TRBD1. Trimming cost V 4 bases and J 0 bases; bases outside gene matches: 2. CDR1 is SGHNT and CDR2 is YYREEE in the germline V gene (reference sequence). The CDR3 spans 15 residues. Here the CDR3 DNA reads TGTGCCAGCAGCCCGGGACAGGGGGCTAACTATGGCTACACCTTC. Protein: CASSPGQGANYGYTF.

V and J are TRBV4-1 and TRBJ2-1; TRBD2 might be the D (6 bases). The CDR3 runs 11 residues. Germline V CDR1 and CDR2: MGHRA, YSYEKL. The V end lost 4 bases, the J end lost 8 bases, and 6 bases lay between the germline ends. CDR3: CASSPGDEQFF. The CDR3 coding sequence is TGCGCCAGCAGCCCGGGGGATGAGCAGTTCTTC.

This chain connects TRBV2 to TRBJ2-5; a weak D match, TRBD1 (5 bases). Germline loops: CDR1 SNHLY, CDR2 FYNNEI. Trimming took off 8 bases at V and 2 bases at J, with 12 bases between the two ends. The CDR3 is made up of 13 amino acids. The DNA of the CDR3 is TGTGCCAGCCGGATGGGGCAACAAGAGACCCAGTACTTC. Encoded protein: CASRMGQQETQYF.

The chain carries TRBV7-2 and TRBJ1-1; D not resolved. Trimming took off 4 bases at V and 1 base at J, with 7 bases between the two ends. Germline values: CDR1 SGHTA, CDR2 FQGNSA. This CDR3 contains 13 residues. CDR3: CASSYNWNTEAFF. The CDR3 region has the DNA TGTGCCAGCAGCTATAACTGGAACACTGAAGCTTTCTTT.

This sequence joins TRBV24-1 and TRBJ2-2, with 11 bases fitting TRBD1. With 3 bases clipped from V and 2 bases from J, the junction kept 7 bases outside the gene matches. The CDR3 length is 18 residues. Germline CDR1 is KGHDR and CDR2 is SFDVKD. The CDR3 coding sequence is TGTGCCACCAGTGATGCGACCGGGACAGGGGGTAACACCGGGGAGCTGTTTTTT. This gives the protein CATSDATGTGGNTGELFF.

CDR3 protein: CASSLEVGGGNEQFF. For the CDR3, the DNA is TGTGCCAGCAGCTTAGAGGTCGGGGGGGGAAATGAGCAGTTCTTC. The chain links TRBV7-6 to TRBJ2-1; 8 bases line up with TRBD2. Per the germline V gene, CDR1 is SGHVS and CDR2 is FNYEAQ. After removal of 1 base from V and 7 bases from J, the junction contained 6 bases not matched to a gene. There are 15 residues in the CDR3.

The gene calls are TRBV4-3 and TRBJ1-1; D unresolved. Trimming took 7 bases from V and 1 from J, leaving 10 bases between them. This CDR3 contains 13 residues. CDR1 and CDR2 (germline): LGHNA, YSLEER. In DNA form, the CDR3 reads TGCGCCAGCACCACTCTCGGGAACACTGAAGCTTTCTTT. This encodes CASTTLGNTEAFF.